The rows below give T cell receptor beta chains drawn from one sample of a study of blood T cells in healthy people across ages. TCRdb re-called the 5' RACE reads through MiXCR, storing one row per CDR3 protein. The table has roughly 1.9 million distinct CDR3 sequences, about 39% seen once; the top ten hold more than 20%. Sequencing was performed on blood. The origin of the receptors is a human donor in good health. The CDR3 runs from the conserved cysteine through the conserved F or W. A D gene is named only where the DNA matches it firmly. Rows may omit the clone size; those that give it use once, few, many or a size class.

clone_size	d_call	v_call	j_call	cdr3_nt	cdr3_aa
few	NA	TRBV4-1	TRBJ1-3	TGCGCCAGCAGCCAAGCGGGTACCGACACCATATATTTT	CASSQAGTDTIYF
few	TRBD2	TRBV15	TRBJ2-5	TGTGCCACCAGCAGAGACTGGACTAGCGGGGGCCTCCAAGAGACCCAGTACTTC	CATSRDWTSGGLQETQYF
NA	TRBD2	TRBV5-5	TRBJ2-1	TGTGCCAGCAGCCGGACTAGCGGGGGGACCTACAATGAGCAGTTCTTC	CASSRTSGGTYNEQFF
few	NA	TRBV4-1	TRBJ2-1	TGCGCCAGCAGCCAGTCAGGACCCATCTACAATGAGCAGTTCTTC	CASSQSGPIYNEQFF
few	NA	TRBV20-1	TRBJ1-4	TGCAGTGCTAGTCTCGGGGGTAATGAAAAACTGTTTTTT	CSASLGGNEKLFF
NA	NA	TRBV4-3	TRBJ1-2	TGCGCCAGCAGCCAACAGAGGAGGGCCTATGGCTACACCTTC	CASSQQRRAYGYTF
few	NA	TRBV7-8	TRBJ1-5	TGTGCCAGCAGCTTAGCGCTGGGGGGCGGAAGGCAGCCCCAGCATTTT	CASSLALGGGRQPQHF
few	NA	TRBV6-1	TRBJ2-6	TGTGCCAGCACCCGCTCCGGGCCCGGGACCTCTGGGGCCAACGTCCTGACTTTC	CASTRSGPGTSGANVLTF
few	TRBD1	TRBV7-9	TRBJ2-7	TGTGCCAGCAGCCACCCCCGGACAGGGAGCTCCTACGAGCAGTACTTC	CASSHPRTGSSYEQYF
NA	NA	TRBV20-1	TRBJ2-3	TGCAGTGCTGAACAGGGAAACACAGATACGCAGTATTTT	CSAEQGNTDTQYF
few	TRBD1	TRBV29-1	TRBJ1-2	TGCAGCGCCCAAGGGACAGGGGGTAACTATGGCTACACCTTC	CSAQGTGGNYGYTF
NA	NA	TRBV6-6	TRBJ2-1	TGTGCCAGCAGTTCCCAACTGGGGGCTGTGCAGTTCTTC	CASSSQLGAVQFF
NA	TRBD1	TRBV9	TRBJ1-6	TGTGCCAGCAGCGAATCGACAGGGTTTCGGTCACCCCTCCACTTT	CASSESTGFRSPLHF
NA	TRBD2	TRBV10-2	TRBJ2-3	TGCGCCAGCAGTGACCCACTAGCGGAGTCTACAGATACGCAGTATTTT	CASSDPLAESTDTQYF
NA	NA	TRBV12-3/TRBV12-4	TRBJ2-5	TGTGCCAGCAGTCCAGCCTTAGGGACGGGAAAAGAGACCCAGTACTTC	CASSPALGTGKETQYF
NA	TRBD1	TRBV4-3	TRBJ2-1	TGCGCCAGCAGCCAAGGACCCGACAGGGTGCACAATGAGCAGTTCTTC	CASSQGPDRVHNEQFF
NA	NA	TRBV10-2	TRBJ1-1	TGCGCCAGCAGAACCCGGGACATGAACACTGGAGCTTTCTTT	CASRTRDMNTGAFF
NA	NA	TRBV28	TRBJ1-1	TGTGCCAGCATTGGGACTGCGAACACTGAAGCTTTCTTT	CASIGTANTEAFF
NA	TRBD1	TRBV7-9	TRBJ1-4	TGTGCCAGCAGCTTTAAGGGACAGGGGGCCTGGAGTGAAAAACTGTTTTTT	CASSFKGQGAWSEKLFF
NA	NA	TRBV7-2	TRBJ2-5	TGTGCCAGCAGCGCCTCGGGCTTCCAAGAGACCCAGTACTTC	CASSASGFQETQYF
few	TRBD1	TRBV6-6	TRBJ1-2	TGTGCCAGCAGTTACTCTGGGGACAGGGGTGATGGCTACACCTTC	CASSYSGDRGDGYTF
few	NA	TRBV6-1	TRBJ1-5	TGTGCCAGCAGTGAAGGTAGTGGGTATGGGGACCTATCTAGCAATCAGCCCCAGCATTTT	CASSEGSGYGDLSSNQPQHF
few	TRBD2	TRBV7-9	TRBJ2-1	TGTGCCGGCAGCATCGGGGGGTACAATGAGCAGTTCTTC	CAGSIGGYNEQFF
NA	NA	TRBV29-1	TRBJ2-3	TGCAGCGTGGCCCAAATCCTCACAGATACGCAGTATTTT	CSVAQILTDTQYF
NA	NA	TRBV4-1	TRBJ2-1	TGCGCCAGCAGCCAAGTTCAAGGGGGGTCAGGCTACAATGAGCAGTTCTTC	CASSQVQGGSGYNEQFF
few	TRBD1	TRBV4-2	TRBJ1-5	TGTGCCAGCAGCCAAGACGAGTTCAAGACAGGGCGTCAGCCCCAGCATTTT	CASSQDEFKTGRQPQHF
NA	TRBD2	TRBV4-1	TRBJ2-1	TGCGCCAGCAGCCAGAGGACTAGCGGGAATGAGCAGTTCTTC	CASSQRTSGNEQFF
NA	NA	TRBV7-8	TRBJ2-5	TGTGCCAGCAGCGCGGGACGGATCCAAGAGACCCAGTACTTC	CASSAGRIQETQYF
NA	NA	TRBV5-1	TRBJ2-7	TGCGCCAGCAGCTTGGGTGTCGGGGGCCCCAACGAGCAGTACTTC	CASSLGVGGPNEQYF
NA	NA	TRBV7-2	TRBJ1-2	TGTGCCAGCAGCTTAGAGGGGGGATGGGTCCACGGTAATGGCTACACCTTC	CASSLEGGWVHGNGYTF
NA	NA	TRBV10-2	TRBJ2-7	TGCGCCAGCAGTGAAGGGGTAGGGTCCTACGAGCAGTACTTC	CASSEGVGSYEQYF
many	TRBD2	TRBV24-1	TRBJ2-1	TGTGCCACCAGTGATTTGGGGACTAGCGGCTACAATGAGCAGTTCTTC	CATSDLGTSGYNEQFF
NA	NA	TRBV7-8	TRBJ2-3	TGTGCCAGCAGCAATCGGGAGTTCACAGATACGCAGTATTTT	CASSNREFTDTQYF
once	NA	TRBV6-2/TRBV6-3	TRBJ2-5	TGTGCCAGCAGCCGGTCGGACAGAGGACAAGCGACTCAGTACTTC	CASSRSDRGQATQYF
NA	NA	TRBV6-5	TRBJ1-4	TGTGCCAGCAGTTACTCGAGCAGACCAACTAATGAAAAACTGTTTTTT	CASSYSSRPTNEKLFF
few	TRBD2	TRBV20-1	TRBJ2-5	TGCAGTGCTAGGAAAGCGGGGGGGCGGGGAGAGACCCAGTACTTC	CSARKAGGRGETQYF
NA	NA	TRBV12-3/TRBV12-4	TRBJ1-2	TGTGCCAGCAGTTTGAGGGGAAAGACAGATGGCTACACCTTC	CASSLRGKTDGYTF
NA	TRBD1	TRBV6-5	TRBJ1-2	TGTGCCAGCAGTAAAATACAGGGGGCTGGCGGCTACACCTTC	CASSKIQGAGGYTF
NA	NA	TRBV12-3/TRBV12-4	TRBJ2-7	TGTGCCAGCAGTATGGACACCTACGAGCAGTACTTC	CASSMDTYEQYF
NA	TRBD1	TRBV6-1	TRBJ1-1	TGTGCCAGTGGACAGGGGTCCGCGAACACTGAAGCTTTCTTT	CASGQGSANTEAFF
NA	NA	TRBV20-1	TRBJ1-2	TGCAGTGCCCACGCTAACTATGGCTACACCTTC	CSAHANYGYTF
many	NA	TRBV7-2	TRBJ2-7	TGTGCCAGCAGCTTGGTTGGCACGTCCTACGAGCAGTACTTC	CASSLVGTSYEQYF
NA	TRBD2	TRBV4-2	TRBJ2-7	TGTGCCAGCAGCCAAGAGAGTCTTGGCGGGGGGGTCTCCTACGAGCAGTACTTC	CASSQESLGGGVSYEQYF
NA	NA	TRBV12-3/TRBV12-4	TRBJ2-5	TGTGCCAGCAGCTTAACCCCGACAGGAGAGACCCAGTACTTC	CASSLTPTGETQYF
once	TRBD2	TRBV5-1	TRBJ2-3	TGCGCCAGCAGCTTGAGCGGGGGAAGAGGTACGCAGTATTTT	CASSLSGGRGTQYF